The text below deals with one T cell receptor (beta chain). The antigen is undetermined. Germline V gene lookup returns CDR1 PRHDT and CDR2 FYEKMQ (reference sequence). The germline V and J ends were trimmed by 4 bases and 2 bases, with 12 bases remaining between them. The CDR3 sequence is 14 residues long. The data were obtained in a study of graft-versus-host responses after intestinal transplantation. For the study at large: Isolated intestinal, liver-intestinal, or multivisceral transplants were what recipients had. Every one of the recipients received anti-thymocyte globulin induction and afterwards took tacrolimus and steroids for roughly 3 years.

Sequencing was performed with immunoSEQ multiplex PCR; in TCRdb, only in-frame clones are kept and a portion is missing. The sample lists roughly 99,000 clones, 86% seen once, with approximately 1.4% in the top ten. Overall study findings and caveats: Among circulating GvH clones, peak levels were associated with early post-transplant declines in HvG clones.

The receptor was derived from a human patient who received an intestinal transplant, so some T cells may come from the graft donor. The chain carries TRBV13 and TRBJ2-7; D may be TRBD1 or TRBD2 (5 bases each). The material was PBMCs, obtained 255 days after intestinal transplant. The CDR3 loop reads CASSSGPIAYEQYF. The CDR3 nucleotides are TGTGCCAGCAGCTCGGGACCCATAGCCTACGAGCAGTACTTC.